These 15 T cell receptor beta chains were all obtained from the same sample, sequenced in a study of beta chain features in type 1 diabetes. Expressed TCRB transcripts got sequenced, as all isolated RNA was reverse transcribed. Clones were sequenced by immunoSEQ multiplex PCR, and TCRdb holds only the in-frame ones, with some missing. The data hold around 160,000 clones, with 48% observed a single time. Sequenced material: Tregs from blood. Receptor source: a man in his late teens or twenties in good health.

CDR3 sequence (DNA): TGTGCCAGCAGCGCGGGGGGGCTATCCTACAATGAGCAGTTCTTC. Its protein is CASSAGGLSYNEQFF. The rearrangement joins TRBV7-3 to TRBJ2-1, with 9 positions matching TRBD2. Germline trimming cut 5 bases from V and 1 base from J; bases unmatched to any gene: 3. CDR1 and CDR2 from the germline V gene are SGHTA and FQGTGA. This CDR3 is 15 amino acids long.

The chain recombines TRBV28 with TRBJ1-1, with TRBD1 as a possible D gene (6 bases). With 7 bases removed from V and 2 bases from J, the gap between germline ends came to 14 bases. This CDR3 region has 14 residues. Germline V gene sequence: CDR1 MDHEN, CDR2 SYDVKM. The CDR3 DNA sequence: TGTGCCAGCAACCTCAGGGGCCCTAACACTGAAGCTTTCTTT. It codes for CASNLRGPNTEAFF.

The DNA for the CDR3 is TGTGCCAGCAGCCAATATGAAATAGCGGGGGCACCCTCGGAGAACGAGCAGTACTTC. Its translation is CASSQYEIAGAPSENEQYF. The V and J genes are TRBV4-2 and TRBJ2-7; 9 positions agree with TRBD2. CDR1 and CDR2 (germline): LGHNA, YNFKEQ. The CDR3 totals 19 residues. V gave up 2 bases and J gave up 5 bases; unmatched junction bases: 19.

Here the CDR3 DNA reads TGTGCCAGCAGTGTGCCGGGACAGGGAAGGGCCTACGAGCAGTACTTC. This encodes CASSVPGQGRAYEQYF. V and J are TRBV28 and TRBJ2-7, with 9 nucleotides matching TRBD1. CDR1 and CDR2 from the germline V gene are MDHEN and SYDVKM. The CDR3 is made up of 16 amino acids. V lost 5 bases to trimming and J lost 2 bases; unmatched junction nucleotides: 10.

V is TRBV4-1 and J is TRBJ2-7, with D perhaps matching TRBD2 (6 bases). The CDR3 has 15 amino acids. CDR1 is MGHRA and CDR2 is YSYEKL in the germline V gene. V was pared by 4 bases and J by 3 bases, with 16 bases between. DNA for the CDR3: TGCGCCAGCAGCCGCACCGCGGGGTCTCTCTACGAGCAGTACTTC. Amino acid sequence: CASSRTAGSLYEQYF.

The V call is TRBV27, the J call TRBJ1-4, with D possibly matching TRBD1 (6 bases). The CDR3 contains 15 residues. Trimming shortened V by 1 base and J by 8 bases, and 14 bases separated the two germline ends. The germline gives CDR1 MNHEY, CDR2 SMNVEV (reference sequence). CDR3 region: CASSLFGGASEKLFF. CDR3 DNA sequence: TGTGCCAGCAGTTTATTCGGGGGGGCGTCAGAAAAACTGTTTTTT.

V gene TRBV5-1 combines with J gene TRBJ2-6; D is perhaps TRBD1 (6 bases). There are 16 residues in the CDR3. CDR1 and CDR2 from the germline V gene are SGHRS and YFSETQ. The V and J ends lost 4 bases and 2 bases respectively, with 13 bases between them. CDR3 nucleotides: TGCGCCAGCAGCCTACAACAGGGAACTGGGGCCAACGTCCTGACTTTC. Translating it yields CASSLQQGTGANVLTF.

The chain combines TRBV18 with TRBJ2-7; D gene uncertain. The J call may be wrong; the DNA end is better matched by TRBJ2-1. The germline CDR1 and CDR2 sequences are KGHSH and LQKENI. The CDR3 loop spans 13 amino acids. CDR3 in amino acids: CASSPAHGREQFF. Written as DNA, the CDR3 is TGTGCCAGCTCACCCGCCCATGGGCGTGAGCAGTTCTTC.

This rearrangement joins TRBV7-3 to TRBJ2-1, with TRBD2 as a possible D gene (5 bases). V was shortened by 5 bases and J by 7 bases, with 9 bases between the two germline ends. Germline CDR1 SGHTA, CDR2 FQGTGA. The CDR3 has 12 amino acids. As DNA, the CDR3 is TGTGCCAGCAGCCGGGGAACGAATGAGCAGTTCTTC. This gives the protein CASSRGTNEQFF.

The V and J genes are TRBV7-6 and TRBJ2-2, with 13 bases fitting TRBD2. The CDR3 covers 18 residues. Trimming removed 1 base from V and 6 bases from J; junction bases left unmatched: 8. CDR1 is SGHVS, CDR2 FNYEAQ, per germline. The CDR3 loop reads CASSLEPGLAGVAGELFF. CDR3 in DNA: TGTGCCAGCAGCTTAGAGCCCGGACTAGCGGGAGTGGCCGGGGAGCTGTTTTTT.

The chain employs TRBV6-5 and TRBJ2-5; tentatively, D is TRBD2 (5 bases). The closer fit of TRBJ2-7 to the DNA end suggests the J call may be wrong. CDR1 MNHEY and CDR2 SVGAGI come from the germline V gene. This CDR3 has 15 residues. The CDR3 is CASSYSRRGSYEQYF. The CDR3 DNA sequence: TGTGCCAGCAGTTACTCCCGACGGGGATCCTACGAGCAGTACTTC.

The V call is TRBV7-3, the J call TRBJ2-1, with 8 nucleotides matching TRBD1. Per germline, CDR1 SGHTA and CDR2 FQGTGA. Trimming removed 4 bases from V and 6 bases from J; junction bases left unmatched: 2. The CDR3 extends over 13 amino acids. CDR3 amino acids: CASSSTGGNEQFF. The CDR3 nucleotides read TGTGCCAGCAGCTCCACAGGGGGCAATGAGCAGTTCTTC.

This chain's CDR3 is CASSPPGTSGSNEQFF. CDR3 DNA sequence: TGTGCCAGCAGCCCCCCCGGGACTAGCGGGAGCAATGAGCAGTTCTTC. V usage is TRBV6-6 and J usage is TRBJ2-1; 14 bases match TRBD2. V was pared by 6 bases and J by 6 bases, with 7 bases of the junction left unmatched. Germline V gene lookup returns CDR1 MNHNY and CDR2 SVGAGI (reference sequence). The CDR3 has 16 residues.

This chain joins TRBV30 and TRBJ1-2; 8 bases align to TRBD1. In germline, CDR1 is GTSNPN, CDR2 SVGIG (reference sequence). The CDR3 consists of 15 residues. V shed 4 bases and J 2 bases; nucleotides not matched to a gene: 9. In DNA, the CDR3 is TGTGCCTGGATCCCAGGGGGCAGGGTGAACTATGGCTACACCTTC. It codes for CAWIPGGRVNYGYTF.

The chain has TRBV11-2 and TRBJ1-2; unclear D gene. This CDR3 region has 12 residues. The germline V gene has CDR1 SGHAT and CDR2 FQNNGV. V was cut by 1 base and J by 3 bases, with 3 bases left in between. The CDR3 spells CASSLGDYGYTF. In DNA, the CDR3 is TGTGCCAGCAGCTTAGGAGACTATGGCTACACCTTC.